This T cell receptor (beta chain) was captured in a study of cytomegalovirus exposure and HLA in healthy donors. The study ran its PCR with 60 Vbeta and 13 Jbeta primers. TCRdb's copy holds only in-frame clones and misses some; the assay was immunoSEQ multiplex PCR. The sample holds 100,000 to 120,000 clones, around 80% seen once. Germline V gene sequence: CDR1 GTSNPN, CDR2 SVGIG (reference sequence). V lost 5 bases, J lost 8 bases, and 6 bases stayed unmatched. The CDR3 runs 15 residues. Of note for this clone: The target antigen is unknown.

The study, taken as a whole, reports: It was approximately 160 TCR beta chains that were listed as cytomegalovirus-associated. Analyses of presence/absence relied on an assumption of roughly uniform sequencing depth across donors. Among immune exposure information, only CMV serostatus was available.

V usage is TRBV30 and J usage is TRBJ2-1; TRBD2 matches at 16 bases. The receptor comes from a man aged 25 to 40 in good health and CMV-seronegative. Sequenced: PBMCs. The CDR3, as DNA: TGTGCCTGGTCCGCGGGACTAGCGGGGGGGCATGAGCAGTTCTTC. Its translation: CAWSAGLAGGHEQFF.